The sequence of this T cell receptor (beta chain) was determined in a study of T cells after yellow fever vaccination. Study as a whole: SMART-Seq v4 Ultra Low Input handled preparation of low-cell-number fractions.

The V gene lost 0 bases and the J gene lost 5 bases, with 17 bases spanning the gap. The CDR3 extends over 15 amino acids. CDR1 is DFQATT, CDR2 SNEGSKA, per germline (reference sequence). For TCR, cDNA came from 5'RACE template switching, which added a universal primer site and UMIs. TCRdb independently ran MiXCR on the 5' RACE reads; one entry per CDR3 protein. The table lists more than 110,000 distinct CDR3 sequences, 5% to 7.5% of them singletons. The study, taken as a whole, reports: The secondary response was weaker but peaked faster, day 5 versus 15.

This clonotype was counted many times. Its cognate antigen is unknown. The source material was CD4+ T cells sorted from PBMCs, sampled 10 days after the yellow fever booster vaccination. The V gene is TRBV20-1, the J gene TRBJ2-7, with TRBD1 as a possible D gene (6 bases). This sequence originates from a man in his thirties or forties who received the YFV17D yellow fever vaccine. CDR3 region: CSARDSGTSVDEQYF. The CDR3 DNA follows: TGCAGTGCTAGAGATTCCGGGACAAGCGTAGACGAGCAGTACTTC.